These T cell receptor beta chains were read from a single sample in a study of OX40 agonist ivuxolimab in advanced cancers. Produced via immunoSEQ multiplex PCR; TCRdb's table is partial and in-frame only. Seen here are under 95,000 clones, 70% to 90% observed once, and the top ten hold roughly 1.4%. The source material was CD4+ or CD8+ T cells sorted from blood, sampled in a trial of the OX40 agonist ivuxolimab. The receptors shown here come from an adult with an advanced solid tumor such as melanoma, head and neck, liver or kidney cancer. CDR3s include the opening cysteine and the closing phenylalanine or tryptophan. D genes are given only for firm matches. Clone size is not always given. Where it is, it says once, few, many or a class for expanded clones.

d_gene	v_gene	j_gene	abundance	CDR3aa	CDR3nt
NA	TRBV4-1	TRBJ1-3	NA	CASSQERGSGNTIYF	TGCGCCAGCAGCCAAGAGAGAGGTTCTGGAAACACCATATATTTT
NA	TRBV5-5	TRBJ1-1	NA	CASSLVVGGARRNTEAFF	TGTGCCAGCAGCTTGGTCGTTGGGGGGGCTCGTAGGAACACTGAAGCTTTCTTT
NA	TRBV2	TRBJ1-2	NA	CASRGVGPNYGYTF	TGTGCCAGCAGAGGGGTCGGACCCAACTATGGCTACACCTTC
NA	TRBV5-8	TRBJ1-3	NA	CASSYQGHSGNTIYF	TGTGCCAGCAGCTATCAGGGCCACTCTGGAAACACCATATATTTT
NA	TRBV6-1	TRBJ1-1	NA	CASTLRGTEAFF	TGTGCCAGCACATTAAGGGGGACTGAAGCTTTCTTT
NA	TRBV29-1	TRBJ1-5	NA	CSVGQAGGQPQHF	TGCAGCGTTGGACAGGCGGGGGGGCAGCCCCAGCATTTT
NA	TRBV5-1	TRBJ2-5	NA	CASSRSQNPETQYF	TGCGCCAGCAGTAGATCTCAGAACCCAGAGACCCAGTACTTC
TRBD2	TRBV7-3	TRBJ2-5	NA	CASSSGTSGEGETQYF	TGTGCCAGCAGCTCCGGGACTAGCGGGGAGGGAGAGACCCAGTACTTC
NA	TRBV4-2	TRBJ1-1	NA	CASSQDNEGGTEAFF	TGTGCCAGCAGCCAAGATAACGAAGGAGGCACTGAAGCTTTCTTT
TRBD2	TRBV19	TRBJ2-4	NA	CASSPTTSGGLIAKNIQYF	TGTGCCAGTAGTCCAACGACTAGCGGGGGCCTGATAGCCAAAAACATTCAGTACTTC
TRBD2	TRBV6-5	TRBJ2-7	NA	CASSSRGGSGTYEQYF	TGTGCCAGCAGTTCCCGGGGGGGTAGCGGGACCTACGAGCAGTACTTC
TRBD2	TRBV7-9	TRBJ2-5	NA	CASSTSGGTGTQYF	TGTGCCAGCAGCACTAGCGGGGGGACGGGGACCCAGTACTTC
NA	TRBV28	TRBJ2-1	NA	CASSLISFAASSYNEQFF	TGTGCCAGCAGTTTAATATCGTTTGCGGCTTCCTCCTACAATGAGCAGTTCTTC
TRBD1	TRBV7-3	TRBJ2-1	NA	CASSLRGQGNEQFF	TGTGCCAGCAGCTTAAGGGGACAGGGGAATGAGCAGTTCTTC
NA	TRBV29-1	TRBJ1-3	NA	CSAQQGSFSGNTIYF	TGCAGCGCGCAACAGGGTTCGTTTTCCGGAAACACCATATATTTT
NA	TRBV7-8	TRBJ1-1	NA	CASSLVRVHRSGTEAFF	TGTGCCAGCAGCTTAGTTCGGGTCCATCGATCGGGAACTGAAGCTTTCTTT
NA	TRBV14	TRBJ2-2	NA	CASSQGYNTGELFF	TGTGCCAGCAGCCAGGGGTATAACACCGGGGAGCTGTTTTTT
NA	TRBV11-2	TRBJ2-5	NA	CASSYGRGFQETQYF	TGTGCCAGCAGTTACGGCCGGGGGTTCCAAGAGACCCAGTACTTC
NA	TRBV20-1	TRBJ2-7	NA	CSAVHRYEQYF	TGCAGTGCTGTTCACAGGTACGAGCAGTACTTC
NA	TRBV19	TRBJ1-1	NA	CASSGRRGPDTEAFF	TGTGCCAGTAGTGGTAGGAGAGGTCCGGACACTGAAGCTTTCTTT
NA	TRBV19	TRBJ2-7	NA	CASSIGWPYEQYF	TGTGCCAGTAGTATTGGCTGGCCTTACGAGCAGTACTTC
TRBD1	TRBV29-1	TRBJ2-7	NA	CSVEVDRGYEQYF	TGCAGCGTTGAAGTCGACAGGGGTTACGAGCAGTACTTC
NA	TRBV20-1	TRBJ2-7	NA	CSAVGSYEQYF	TGCAGTGCTGTCGGGTCCTACGAGCAGTACTTC
NA	TRBV7-8	TRBJ1-4	NA	CASSLGEYNEKLFF	TGTGCCAGCAGCTTAGGGGAGTATAATGAAAAACTGTTTTTT
NA	TRBV15	TRBJ2-5	NA	CATSRFGQTETQYF	TGTGCCACCAGCAGGTTTGGGCAGACAGAGACCCAGTACTTC
NA	TRBV27	TRBJ2-3	NA	CASSLLSLHGDTQYF	TGTGCCAGCAGTTTATTGTCCTTACACGGAGATACGCAGTATTTT
NA	TRBV18	TRBJ1-4	NA	CASSPRKGESTNEKLFF	TGTGCCAGCTCCCCTAGGAAGGGAGAATCTACTAATGAAAAACTGTTTTTT
NA	TRBV6-6	TRBJ2-6	NA	CASTRVSGANVLTF	TGTGCCAGCACCAGGGTCTCTGGGGCCAACGTCCTGACTTTC
TRBD1	TRBV30	TRBJ1-6	NA	CAWSQLDRDSPLHF	TGTGCCTGGAGTCAACTGGACAGGGATTCACCCCTCCACTTT
NA	TRBV19	TRBJ1-5	NA	CASSKDRNQPQHF	TGTGCCAGTAGTAAGGACAGAAATCAGCCCCAGCATTTT
NA	TRBV5-6	TRBJ2-7	NA	CASSPTTYSYEQYF	TGTGCCAGCAGCCCGACCACGTACTCCTACGAGCAGTACTTC
TRBD1	TRBV5-1	TRBJ1-3	NA	CASSLQGGSGNTIYF	TGCGCCAGCAGCCTACAGGGGGGGTCTGGAAACACCATATATTTT
NA	TRBV7-9	TRBJ1-1	NA	CASSLAGVRHGDTEAFF	TGTGCCAGCAGCTTAGCGGGGGTCAGGCATGGGGACACTGAAGCTTTCTTT
TRBD1	TRBV27	TRBJ2-5	NA	CASRGQLEQETQYF	TGTGCCAGCAGGGGACAGCTAGAACAAGAGACCCAGTACTTC
NA	TRBV25-1	TRBJ1-6	few	CASSDLYREADSPLHF	TGTGCCAGCAGTGATCTGTACAGGGAGGCCGATTCACCCCTCCACTTT
NA	TRBV6-5	TRBJ1-3	few	CASTPRKGDTIYF	TGTGCCAGCACCCCTCGCAAGGGAGACACCATATATTTT
NA	TRBV11-2	TRBJ1-3	NA	CASSASGEPVNTIYF	TGTGCCAGCAGCGCAAGTGGGGAGCCCGTAAACACCATATATTTT
NA	TRBV5-4	TRBJ1-2	once	CASSYPGASYGYTF	TGTGCCAGCAGTTATCCGGGGGCCTCCTATGGCTACACCTTC
NA	TRBV11-2	TRBJ2-4	NA	CASSLGPEGAKNIQYF	TGTGCCAGCAGCTTAGGGCCAGAGGGAGCCAAAAACATTCAGTACTTC
TRBD1	TRBV5-1	TRBJ1-2	NA	CASSLDSRGLGYTF	TGCGCCAGCAGCTTGGACTCCAGGGGGCTTGGCTACACCTTC
NA	TRBV11-2	TRBJ2-1	NA	CASSIYGRGNDNEQFF	TGTGCCAGCAGCATCTACGGGAGAGGGAACGACAATGAGCAGTTCTTC
TRBD2	TRBV4-3	TRBJ2-1	NA	CASSQDAAGVGGEQFF	TGCGCCAGCAGCCAAGATGCAGCGGGGGTGGGGGGTGAGCAGTTCTTC
NA	TRBV7-2	TRBJ2-7	NA	CASSLASGPYEQYF	TGTGCCAGCAGCTTAGCGTCCGGACCCTACGAGCAGTACTTC
NA	TRBV2	TRBJ1-6	few	CASSPPYSVSNNSPLHF	TGTGCCAGCAGCCCGCCCTACTCCGTCAGTAATAATTCACCCCTCCACTTT
NA	TRBV7-2	TRBJ1-5	NA	CASSTTGTNSNQPQHF	TGTGCCAGCAGCACGACCGGGACAAATAGCAATCAGCCCCAGCATTTT
TRBD1	TRBV9	TRBJ2-5	NA	CASSVAGQGVVEETQYF	TGTGCCAGCAGCGTAGCAGGGCAGGGGGTAGTGGAAGAGACCCAGTACTTC
TRBD2	TRBV5-4	TRBJ2-1	few	CASSPGGFDNEQFF	TGTGCCAGCAGCCCGGGGGGGTTCGACAATGAGCAGTTCTTC
NA	TRBV14	TRBJ2-5	NA	CASSQEKLRGRQETQYF	TGTGCCAGCAGCCAAGAAAAACTCCGGGGACGCCAAGAGACCCAGTACTTC
NA	TRBV5-5	TRBJ2-7	few	CASSSVGRSYEQYF	TGTGCCAGCAGCTCTGTAGGCAGATCCTACGAGCAGTACTTC
NA	TRBV10-3	TRBJ1-4	NA	CATREEEKLFF	TGTGCCACCCGAGAAGAGGAAAAACTGTTTTTT
TRBD1	TRBV27	TRBJ2-7	NA	CASSLLGQGANEQYF	TGTGCCAGCAGTTTACTGGGGCAGGGGGCAAACGAGCAGTACTTC
NA	TRBV11-3	TRBJ1-6	few	CASSLDQGSPLHF	TGTGCCAGCAGCTTAGATCAGGGTTCACCCCTCCACTTT
NA	TRBV5-1	TRBJ2-7	NA	CASSWTGGFGQFVGYEQYF	TGCGCCAGCAGCTGGACGGGGGGCTTCGGGCAATTTGTAGGATACGAGCAGTACTTC
NA	TRBV19	TRBJ2-7	once	CASSPGLNEQYF	TGTGCCAGCTCGCCGGGACTCAACGAGCAGTACTTC